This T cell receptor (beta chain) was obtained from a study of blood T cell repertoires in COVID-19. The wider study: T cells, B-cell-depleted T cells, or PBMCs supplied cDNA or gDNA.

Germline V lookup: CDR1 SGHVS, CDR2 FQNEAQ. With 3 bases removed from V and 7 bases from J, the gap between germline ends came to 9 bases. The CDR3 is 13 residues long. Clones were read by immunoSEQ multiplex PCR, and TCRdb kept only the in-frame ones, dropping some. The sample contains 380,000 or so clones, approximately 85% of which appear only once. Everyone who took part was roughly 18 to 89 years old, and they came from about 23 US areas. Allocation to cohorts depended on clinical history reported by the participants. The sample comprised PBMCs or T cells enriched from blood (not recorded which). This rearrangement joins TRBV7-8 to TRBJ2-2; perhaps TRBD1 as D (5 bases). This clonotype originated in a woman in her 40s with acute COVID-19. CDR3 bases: TGTGCCAGCAGCTTGCAGGGTCGCGGGGAGCTGTTTTTT. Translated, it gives CASSLQGRGELFF.